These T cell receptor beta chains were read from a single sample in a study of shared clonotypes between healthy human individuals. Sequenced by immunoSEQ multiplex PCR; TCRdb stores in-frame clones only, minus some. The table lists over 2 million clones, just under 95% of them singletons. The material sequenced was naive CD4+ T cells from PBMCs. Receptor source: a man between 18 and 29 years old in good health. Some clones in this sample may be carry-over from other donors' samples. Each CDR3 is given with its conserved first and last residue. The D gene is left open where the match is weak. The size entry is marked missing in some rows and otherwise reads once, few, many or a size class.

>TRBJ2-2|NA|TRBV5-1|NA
TGCGCCAGCAGCTGGGGTTATACAGGAGAACACGGCGGGGAGCTGTTTTTT
CASSWGYTGEHGGELFF
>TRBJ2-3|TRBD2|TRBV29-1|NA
TGCAGCGTTGGAGCGGGAAGGAAGGAAGATACGCAGTATTTT
CSVGAGRKEDTQYF
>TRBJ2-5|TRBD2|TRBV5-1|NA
TGCGCCAGCAGCTTGCCACTAGCGTACCAAGAGACCCAGTACTTC
CASSLPLAYQETQYF
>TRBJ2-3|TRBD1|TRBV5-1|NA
TGCGCCAGCACCATTCAGGGACAGGGTTTTTTAGATACGCAGTATTTT
CASTIQGQGFLDTQYF
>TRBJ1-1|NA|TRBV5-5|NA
TGTGCCAGCAGCTTCAATACACGGTTCACTGAAGCTTTCTTT
CASSFNTRFTEAFF
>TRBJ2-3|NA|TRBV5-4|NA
TGTGCCAGCAGCTTGAGATCGGCGGGTGGTCAGGGGCCCAGAGATACGCAGTATTTT
CASSLRSAGGQGPRDTQYF
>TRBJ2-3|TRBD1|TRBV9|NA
TGTGCCAGCAGCCGACTGGGACAGAATACAGATACGCAGTATTTT
CASSRLGQNTDTQYF
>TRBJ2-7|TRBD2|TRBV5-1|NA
TGCGCCAGCAGCTTGTACCCAGGGACTAGCGGGCCCTACGAGCAGTACTTC
CASSLYPGTSGPYEQYF
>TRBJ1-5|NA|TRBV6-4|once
TGTGCCAGCAGTATGGACGGCAATCAGCCCCAGCATTTT
CASSMDGNQPQHF
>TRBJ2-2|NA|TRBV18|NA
TGTGCCAGCTCACTCGGAGTTGAGACCGGGGAGCTGTTTTTT
CASSLGVETGELFF
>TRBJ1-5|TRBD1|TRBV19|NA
TGTGCCACCAGAGGGGGCCAGGGCAATCAGCCCCAGCATTTT
CATRGGQGNQPQHF
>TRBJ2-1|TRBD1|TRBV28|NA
TGTGCCAGCACCTGGTCCGGGACAGGGAAGGAGAATGAGCAGTTCTTC
CASTWSGTGKENEQFF
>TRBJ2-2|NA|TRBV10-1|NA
TGCGCCAGCAGTGAGTCGTTCGGGGCCGGGGAGCTGTTTTTT
CASSESFGAGELFF
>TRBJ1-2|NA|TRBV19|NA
TGTGCCAGTAGTACAGGGCTAGCCTATGGCTACACCTTC
CASSTGLAYGYTF
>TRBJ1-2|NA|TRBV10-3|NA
TGTGCCATCAGTGAGGCAGCCTATGGCTACACCTTC
CAISEAAYGYTF
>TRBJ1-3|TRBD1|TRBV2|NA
TGTGCCAGCAGTGACCGGGACAGGGCTAGAAACACCATATATTTT
CASSDRDRARNTIYF
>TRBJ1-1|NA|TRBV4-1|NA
TGCGCCAGCAGCCAAGGGTCCCCCGGTAGTGGAACTGAAGCTTTCTTT
CASSQGSPGSGTEAFF
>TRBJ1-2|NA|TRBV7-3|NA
TGTGCCAGCAGCCCTGCCCTTAACTATGGCTACACCTTC
CASSPALNYGYTF
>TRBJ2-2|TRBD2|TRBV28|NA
TGTGCCAGCACCGTAGCGGGAAAAACCGGGGAGCTGTTTTTT
CASTVAGKTGELFF
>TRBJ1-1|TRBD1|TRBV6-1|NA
TGCAAGACAGGGGTTGAAGCTTTCTTT
CKTGVEAFF
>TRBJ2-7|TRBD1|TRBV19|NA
TGTGCCAGTAGTTCTCCGGGACAGGGGGATGGCTACGAGCAGTACTTC
CASSSPGQGDGYEQYF
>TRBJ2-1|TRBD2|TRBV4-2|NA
TGTGCCAGCAGCCAAGGGACTAGCGGGAACACCTACAATGAGCAGTTCTTC
CASSQGTSGNTYNEQFF
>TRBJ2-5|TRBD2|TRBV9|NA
TGTGCCAGCAGCACCCCGACTAGCGGGATACAAGAGACCCAGTACTTC
CASSTPTSGIQETQYF
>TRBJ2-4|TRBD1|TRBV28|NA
TGTGCCAGCAGTCGACCCGACAGGGAATCTGAGGTTCAGTACTTC
CASSRPDRESEVQYF
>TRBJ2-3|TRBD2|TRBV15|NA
TGTGCCACCAGCAGAGGCACTAGCGGAAGGAGCACAGATACGCAGTATTTT
CATSRGTSGRSTDTQYF
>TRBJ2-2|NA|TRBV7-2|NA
TGTGCCAGCAGCTTCGGACACCACACCGGGGAGCTGTTTTTT
CASSFGHHTGELFF
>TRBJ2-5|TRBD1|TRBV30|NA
TGTGCCTGGCGAAGACAGGGGGCGGGAAAGACCCAGTACTTC
CAWRRQGAGKTQYF
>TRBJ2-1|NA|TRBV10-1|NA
TGCGCCAGCAGTGATTCTGACAGCACCTCCTACAATGAGCAGTTCTTC
CASSDSDSTSYNEQFF
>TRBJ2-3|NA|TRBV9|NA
TGTGCCAGCAGCCGGGGCAACACAGATACGCAGTATTTT
CASSRGNTDTQYF
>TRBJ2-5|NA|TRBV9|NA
TGTGCCAGCAGCCTCACAGGGTTGGCAGAGACCCAGTACTTC
CASSLTGLAETQYF
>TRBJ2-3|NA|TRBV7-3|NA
TGTGCCAGCAGCTTAGGCGGGGACACAGATACGCAGTATTTT
CASSLGGDTDTQYF
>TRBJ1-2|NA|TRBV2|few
TGTGCCAGCAGGGCATACAGGGAGGATGGCTACACCTTC
CASRAYREDGYTF
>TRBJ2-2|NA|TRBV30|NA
TGTGCCTGGATAGGCCCCGGGGAGCTGTTTTTT
CAWIGPGELFF
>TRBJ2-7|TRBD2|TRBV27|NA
TGTGCCAGCAGCCTGGGAGGGACCTCCTACGAGCAGTACTTC
CASSLGGTSYEQYF
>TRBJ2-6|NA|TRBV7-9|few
TGTGCCAGCAGCTTGGCAGGGTCTGCCGTCCTGACTTTC
CASSLAGSAVLTF
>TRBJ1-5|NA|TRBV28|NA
TGTGCCAGCTGTTCTAGCAATCAGCCCCAGCATTTT
CASCSSNQPQHF
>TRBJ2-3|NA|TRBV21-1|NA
TGTGCCAGCAGCAAAGCGGGCTTAAGGGGCGGCTGCATAGATACGCAGTATTTT
CASSKAGLRGGCIDTQYF
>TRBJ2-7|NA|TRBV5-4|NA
TGTGCCAGCAGCCTTCCGGGACCCGGCGAGCAGTACTTC
CASSLPGPGEQYF
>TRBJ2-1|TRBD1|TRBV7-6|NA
TGTGCCAGCAGCTCGTTAGTACAGGGGCCGAGCTCCTACAATGAGCAGTTCTTC
CASSSLVQGPSSYNEQFF
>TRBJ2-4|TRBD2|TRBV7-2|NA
TGTGCCAGCAGCACGGGACTAGCGGGATCACTAGCCAAAAACATTCAGTACTTC
CASSTGLAGSLAKNIQYF
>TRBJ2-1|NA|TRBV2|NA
TGTGCCAGCAGAGACGCAGCAGCTCGTGAGCAGTTCTTC
CASRDAAAREQFF
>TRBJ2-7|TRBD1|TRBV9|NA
TGTGCCAGCAGCGTAGGGCCGACAGGGGGGGCCTACGAGCAGTACTTC
CASSVGPTGGAYEQYF
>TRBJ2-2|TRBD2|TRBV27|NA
TGTGCCAGCAGTCCCCCCCACCGGACTAGCGGACACACCGGGGAGCTGTTTTTT
CASSPPHRTSGHTGELFF
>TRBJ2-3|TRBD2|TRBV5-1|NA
TGCGCCAGCAGCTTCCGGACTAGCAGTACTAGCACAGATACGCAGTATTTT
CASSFRTSSTSTDTQYF
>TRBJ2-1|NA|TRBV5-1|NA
TGCGCCAGCAGCTTGGAGGACTCCAGTTCCGAGCAGTTCTTC
CASSLEDSSSEQFF
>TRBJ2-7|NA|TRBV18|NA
TGTGCCAGCTCACCCTCCATAGACAGTTCCTACGAGCAGTACTTC
CASSPSIDSSYEQYF
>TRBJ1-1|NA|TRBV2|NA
TGTGCCAGCAGTGAAGGGCAGGGGCGGGGGAACACTGAAGCTTTCTTT
CASSEGQGRGNTEAFF
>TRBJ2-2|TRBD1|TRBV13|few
TGTGCCAGCAGCTTAAGACAGGGCGGCGCCGGGGAGCTGTTTTTT
CASSLRQGGAGELFF
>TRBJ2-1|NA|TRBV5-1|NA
TGCGCCAGCAGCTTGGCCGGAGGGAGTGGTGAGCAGTTCTTC
CASSLAGGSGEQFF
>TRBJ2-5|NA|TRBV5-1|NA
TGCGCCAGCAGCTTGAGGGTGCTGGCCCAAGAGACCCAGTACTTC
CASSLRVLAQETQYF
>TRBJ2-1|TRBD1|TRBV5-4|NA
TGTGCCAGCAGCTTGTTACAGGGGGTTGACAATGAGCAGTTCTTC
CASSLLQGVDNEQFF
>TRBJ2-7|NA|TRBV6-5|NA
TGTGCCAGCAGCCACTCCCTGTCAGGGGGGGACGAGCAGTACTTC
CASSHSLSGGDEQYF
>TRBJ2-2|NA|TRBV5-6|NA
TGTGCCAGCATCTTCTGGGAGCGTGTGAATGCCGGGGAGCTGTTTTTT
CASIFWERVNAGELFF
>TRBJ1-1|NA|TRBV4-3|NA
TGCGCCAGCAGCCAAGAGACGGGCCCCTGGTCTGAAGCTTTCTTT
CASSQETGPWSEAFF